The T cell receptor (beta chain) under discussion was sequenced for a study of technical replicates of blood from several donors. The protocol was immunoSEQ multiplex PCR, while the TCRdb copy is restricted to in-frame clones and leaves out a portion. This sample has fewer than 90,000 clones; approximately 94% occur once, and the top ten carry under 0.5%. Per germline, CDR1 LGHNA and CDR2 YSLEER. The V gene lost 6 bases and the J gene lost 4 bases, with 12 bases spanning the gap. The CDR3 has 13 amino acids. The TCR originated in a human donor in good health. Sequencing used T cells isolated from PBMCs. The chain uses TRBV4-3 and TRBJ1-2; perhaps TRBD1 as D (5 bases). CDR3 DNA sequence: TGCGCCAGCAGTACTGACAGAGGCTATGGCTACACCTTC. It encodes CASSTDRGYGYTF.